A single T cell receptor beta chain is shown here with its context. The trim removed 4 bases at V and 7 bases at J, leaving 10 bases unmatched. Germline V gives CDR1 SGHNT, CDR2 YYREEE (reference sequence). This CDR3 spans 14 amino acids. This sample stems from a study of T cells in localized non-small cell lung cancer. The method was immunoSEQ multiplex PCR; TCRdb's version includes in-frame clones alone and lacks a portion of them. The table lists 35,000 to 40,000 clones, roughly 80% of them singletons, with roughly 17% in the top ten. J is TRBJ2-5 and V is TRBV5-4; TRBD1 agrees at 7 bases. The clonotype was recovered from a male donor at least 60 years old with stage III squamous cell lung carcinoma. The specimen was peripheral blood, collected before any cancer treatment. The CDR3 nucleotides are TGTGCCAGCAGCCAAACAGGGGATCCTTGGACCCAGTACTTC. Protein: CASSQTGDPWTQYF.